This T cell receptor beta chain was captured by sequencing in a study of T-cell reconstitution after alpha-beta-depleted transplantation in children. The authors prepared the TCRbeta library with unique molecular identifiers. TCRdb analysed the PCR reads with MiXCR anew, one entry per CDR3 protein. The sample lists a few hundred thousand distinct CDR3 sequences, about a tenth occurring once. Trimming removed 6 bases at V and 1 base at J, with 13 bases between. Germline CDR1 and CDR2: MNHEY and SVGEGT. The CDR3 sequence is 14 residues long. This clonotype was recorded a few times. This chain links TRBV6-2 or TRBV6-3 with TRBJ2-7; maybe TRBD1 (5 bases). The clonotype originates from a human donor who donated a stem cell graft to a child with acute lymphoblastic leukemia. This material consisted of PBMCs from the stem cell graft donor, taken from the stem cell graft. DNA of the CDR3: TGTGCCAGCAGCTCCGCCAGGGTTTCCTACGAGCAGTACTTC. Its protein is CASSSARVSYEQYF.